Listed below are T cell receptor beta chains from one sample, sequenced in a study of shared clonotypes between healthy human individuals. Data came from immunoSEQ multiplex PCR; TCRdb stores just in-frame clones and leaves some out. The sample records roughly 2,000,000 clones, about 94% being singletons. Input material: naive CD8+ T cells sorted from blood. The receptors here all came from a man aged 18 to 35 in good health. CDR3s include the opening cysteine and the closing phenylalanine or tryptophan. The D gene is left open where the match is weak. Clone sizes are given selectively: once, few, many, or a class where the clone is expanded.

cdr3_nt: TGTGCCTGTCGGGACAGCCAAGAGACCCAGTACTTC
cdr3_aa: CACRDSQETQYF
v_call: TRBV30
j_call: TRBJ2-5
clone_size: NA
d_call: TRBD1

cdr3_nt: TGTGCCAGCAGTTTAGGGGCCTTAATCTACGAGCAGTACTTC
cdr3_aa: CASSLGALIYEQYF
v_call: TRBV28
j_call: TRBJ2-7
clone_size: NA
d_call: NA

cdr3_nt: TGTGCCAGCAGCTCCCTAGCGGGAGGGTCTTCAGAGACCCAGTACTTC
cdr3_aa: CASSSLAGGSSETQYF
v_call: TRBV7-2
j_call: TRBJ2-5
clone_size: NA
d_call: TRBD2

cdr3_nt: TGTGCCAGCAGTAGACTAGCGGACACCGGGGAGCTGTTTTTT
cdr3_aa: CASSRLADTGELFF
v_call: TRBV6-6
j_call: TRBJ2-2
clone_size: NA
d_call: TRBD2

cdr3_nt: TGCGCCAGCAGCTTGGGGGACAGCTATGGCTACACCTTC
cdr3_aa: CASSLGDSYGYTF
v_call: TRBV5-1
j_call: TRBJ1-2
clone_size: NA
d_call: TRBD1

cdr3_nt: TGTGCCAGCAGCTTATCCTTCTGGGAGGAAAGGGAGTACCAAGAGACCCAGTACTTC
cdr3_aa: CASSLSFWEEREYQETQYF
v_call: TRBV7-8
j_call: TRBJ2-5
clone_size: NA
d_call: NA

cdr3_nt: TGTGCCAGCAGCACGTCGGAAGGGAACACTGAAGCTTTCTTT
cdr3_aa: CASSTSEGNTEAFF
v_call: TRBV5-4
j_call: TRBJ1-1
clone_size: NA
d_call: NA

cdr3_nt: TGTGCCAGCAACCGACTAGCGGGCCTAATGGCGGGTGAGCAGTTCTTC
cdr3_aa: CASNRLAGLMAGEQFF
v_call: TRBV2
j_call: TRBJ2-1
clone_size: once
d_call: TRBD2

cdr3_nt: TGTGCCAGTAGTAACGGACTAGCTTGGGGAGAGACCCAGTACTTC
cdr3_aa: CASSNGLAWGETQYF
v_call: TRBV19
j_call: TRBJ2-5
clone_size: NA
d_call: TRBD2

cdr3_nt: TGCGCCAGCAGCCAAGACCTAGCGTTTAGCACAGATACGCAGTATTTT
cdr3_aa: CASSQDLAFSTDTQYF
v_call: TRBV4-3
j_call: TRBJ2-3
clone_size: NA
d_call: NA

cdr3_nt: TGTGCCAGCAGCACCGACCAGGGTAACACTGAAGCTTTCTTT
cdr3_aa: CASSTDQGNTEAFF
v_call: TRBV5-4
j_call: TRBJ1-1
clone_size: NA
d_call: NA

cdr3_nt: TGTGCCAGCAGCGTGAGCGGGGGGGCTTATGGCAATGAGCAGTTCTTC
cdr3_aa: CASSVSGGAYGNEQFF
v_call: TRBV7-3
j_call: TRBJ2-1
clone_size: NA
d_call: TRBD2

cdr3_nt: TGCGCCAGCGGGGGACAGGGGGCTAGCGAGCAGTACTTC
cdr3_aa: CASGGQGASEQYF
v_call: TRBV2
j_call: TRBJ2-7
clone_size: NA
d_call: TRBD1

cdr3_nt: TGTGCCTGGAGTGTGGGGGGCGGGGTCGAGCAGTACTTC
cdr3_aa: CAWSVGGGVEQYF
v_call: TRBV30
j_call: TRBJ2-7
clone_size: once
d_call: NA

cdr3_nt: TGTGCCAGCAGTTTTTCCACAGGGGAGGTGAACACTGAAGCTTTCTTT
cdr3_aa: CASSFSTGEVNTEAFF
v_call: TRBV27
j_call: TRBJ1-1
clone_size: NA
d_call: TRBD1

cdr3_nt: TGTGCCAGCACCCTCACTAGCGGGGGGACCTACGAGCAGTACTTC
cdr3_aa: CASTLTSGGTYEQYF
v_call: TRBV7-9
j_call: TRBJ2-7
clone_size: NA
d_call: TRBD2